These 2 T cell receptor beta chains originate from one sample sequenced in a study of control samples from healthy donors and cancer patients. Sequencing was performed with immunoSEQ multiplex PCR; in TCRdb, only in-frame clones are kept and a portion is missing. In the table there are around 110,000 clones, roughly nine tenths of which are singletons. Material: PBMCs. The receptors here all came from a woman between 45 and 60 years old with colorectal cancer.

The chain recombines TRBV10-2 with TRBJ2-7, with 10 bases identical to TRBD1. There are 15 residues in the CDR3. V gave up 4 bases and J gave up 3 bases; unmatched junction bases: 6. Germline loops: CDR1 WSHSY, CDR2 SAAADI. The CDR3 region has the DNA TGCGCCAGCAGTGGAGGGACAGGGGCTCTCTACGAGCAGTACTTC. It yields the protein CASSGGTGALYEQYF.

This clone appeared a single time. The chain recombines TRBV6-4 with TRBJ1-1; D not resolved. The CDR3 is 13 residues long. Germline V lookup: CDR1 MRHNA, CDR2 SNTAGT. The V end was cut by 4 bases, the J end by 3 bases, with 9 bases between. DNA of the CDR3: TGTGCCAGCAGTGCGTTGGCGGACACTGAAGCTTTCTTT. Its translation: CASSALADTEAFF.